The source of this TCR beta chain is a study of T-cell reconstitution after alpha-beta-depleted transplantation in children. V was clipped by 2 bases and J by 6 bases, with 8 bases between them. CDR1 is MNHNS and CDR2 is SASEGT in the germline V gene. The CDR3 is 14 amino acids. The TCRbeta library incorporated unique molecular identifiers. TCRdb itself ran the PCR reads through MiXCR, one entry per CDR3 protein. The table has 150,000 to 250,000 distinct CDR3 sequences, 13% to 15% seen once; the top ten hold approximately 13%. The sequencing used PBMCs from the stem cell graft donor, collected from the stem cell graft. The receptor comes from a human donor who donated a stem cell graft to a child with acute lymphoblastic leukemia. The rearrangement joins TRBV6-1 to TRBJ1-6; D is uncertain. DNA of the CDR3: TGTGCCAGCAGTGAATGGAGTCCTAATTCACCCCTCCACTTT. Translation: CASSEWSPNSPLHF.